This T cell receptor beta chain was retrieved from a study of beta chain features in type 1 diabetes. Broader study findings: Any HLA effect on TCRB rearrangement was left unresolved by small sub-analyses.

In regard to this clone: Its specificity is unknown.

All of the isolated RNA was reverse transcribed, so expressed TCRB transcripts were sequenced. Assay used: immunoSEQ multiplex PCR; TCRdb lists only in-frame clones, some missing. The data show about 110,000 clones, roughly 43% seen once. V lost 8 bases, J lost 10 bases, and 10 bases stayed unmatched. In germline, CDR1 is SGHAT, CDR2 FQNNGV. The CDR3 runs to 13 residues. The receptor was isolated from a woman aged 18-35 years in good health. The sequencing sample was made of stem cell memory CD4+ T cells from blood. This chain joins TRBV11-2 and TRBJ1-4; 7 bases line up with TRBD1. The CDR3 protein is CASYGTAEGKLFF. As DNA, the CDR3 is TGTGCCAGCTATGGGACAGCCGAGGGAAAACTGTTTTTT.